These 9 T cell receptor beta chains share one sample of origin, sequenced in a study of cytomegalovirus exposure and HLA in healthy donors (dated by TCRdb to 2016 to 2017). Libraries were constructed by the immunoSEQ multiplex PCR assay. The multiplex PCR relied on a mix of 60 forward primers for TCR Vbeta segments and 13 reverse primers for TCR Jbeta segments. The clones in this table, taken by TCRdb from immuneACCESS, are in-frame only. Not every clone is retained; where verified, under half of the shortfall comes from an unresolved V gene, and the cause of the rest is unknown. The sample table records about 130,000 clones; roughly four fifths of these occur just once. The ten largest clones capture under 6% of the sample. Sample: PBMCs. These TCRs come from a woman aged 40-49 years in good health and CMV-seropositive.

The chain has TRBV5-1 and TRBJ1-4, with 7 bases that match TRBD1. Trimming at V came to 4 bases and at J to 3 bases, leaving 3 bases not matched to a gene. This CDR3 is 14 amino acids long. Per germline, CDR1 SGHRS and CDR2 YFSETQ. Here the CDR3 DNA reads TGCGCCAGCAGCCTCGGGACAGCTAATGAAAAACTGTTTTTT. Its protein product is CASSLGTANEKLFF.

The chain couples TRBV9 to TRBJ1-2; 10 nucleotides agree with TRBD1. After removal of 0 bases from V and 8 bases from J, the junction contained 1 base not matched to a gene. CDR3 length equals 13 residues. CDR1 is SGDLS, CDR2 YYNGEE, per germline. In nucleotides, the CDR3 is TGTGCCAGCAGCGTAGAGACAGGGGGCGGCTACACCTTC. It translates to CASSVETGGGYTF.

V and J are TRBV5-4 and TRBJ2-1, with 11 bases matching TRBD2. Per the germline V gene, CDR1 is SGHNT and CDR2 is YYREEE (reference sequence). The trim removed 5 bases at V and 4 bases at J, leaving 5 bases unmatched. The CDR3 is made up of 15 amino acids. CDR3 nucleotides: TGTGCCAGCAGTTCCACTAGCGGGAGTTACAATGAGCAGTTCTTC. This codes for CASSSTSGSYNEQFF.

V gene TRBV15 combines with J gene TRBJ2-6, with D possibly being TRBD1 (6 bases). In germline, CDR1 is LNHNV, CDR2 YYDKDF (reference sequence). Trimming took off 3 bases at V and 2 bases at J, with 11 bases between the two ends. The CDR3 runs 16 residues. CDR3 in amino acids: CATSRTPGAGANVLTF. CDR3 coding DNA: TGTGCCACCAGCAGGACCCCAGGGGCTGGGGCCAACGTCCTGACTTTC.

The chain links TRBV28 to TRBJ1-2; the match to TRBD1 covers 7 bases. Trimming removed 5 bases from V and 8 bases from J; junction bases left unmatched: 8. This CDR3 contains 13 residues. In germline, CDR1 is MDHEN, CDR2 SYDVKM. The CDR3 bases are TGTGCCAGCAGTGGTGAACAGGGGAGAGGCTACACCTTC. Its translation: CASSGEQGRGYTF.

The rearrangement uses TRBV7-9 and TRBJ1-4, with 7 bases lining up with TRBD1. With 5 bases clipped from V and 4 bases from J, the junction kept 16 bases outside the gene matches. Germline loops: CDR1 SEHNR, CDR2 FQNEAQ (reference sequence). The CDR3 is 18 amino acids. CDR3 in DNA: TGTGCCAGCAGCGGGCGGAGGACAGGAGAGGCCCATAATGAAAAACTGTTTTTT. Protein: CASSGRRTGEAHNEKLFF.

The chain joins TRBV5-1 to TRBJ2-7, with a weak D call TRBD1 (6 bases). The germline V and J ends were trimmed by 7 bases and 0 bases, with 14 bases remaining between them. The germline gives CDR1 SGHRS, CDR2 YFSETQ. CDR3 size: 14 residues. CDR3 region: CASRPRDTSYEQYF. The DNA for the CDR3 is TGCGCCAGCCGCCCCAGGGACACCTCCTACGAGCAGTACTTC.

V gene TRBV6-5 combines with J gene TRBJ1-2; TRBD1 might be the D (6 bases). V lost 7 bases to trimming and J lost 6 bases, with 12 bases between them. CDR3 length: 12 residues. Germline values: CDR1 MNHEY, CDR2 SVGAGI. In DNA form, the CDR3 reads TGTGCCAGCACGAGGGGGTGGAATGGCTACACCTTC. This gives the protein CASTRGWNGYTF.

This chain links TRBV2 with TRBJ1-2, with TRBD1 as a possible D gene (5 bases). The CDR3 sequence is 14 residues long. Germline lookup yields CDR1 SNHLY and CDR2 FYNNEI. The V end lost 2 bases, the J end lost 2 bases, and 9 bases lay between the germline ends. DNA for the CDR3: TGTGCCAGCAGTGAACCAGGGTTAAACTATGGCTACACCTTC. Translating gives CASSEPGLNYGYTF.